These 25 T cell receptor beta chains were sequenced from one sample in a study of blood T cell repertoires in COVID-19. The method was immunoSEQ multiplex PCR; TCRdb's version includes in-frame clones alone and lacks a portion of them. Among hundreds of thousands of clones listed, around 88% were seen once. The sequenced sample was PBMCs or T cells enriched from blood (not recorded which). The receptors originated from a middle-aged woman who had recovered from COVID-19.

This chain uses TRBV19 with TRBJ2-5; 7 bases match TRBD1. The V gene's germline CDR1 is LNHDA and CDR2 SQIVND (reference sequence). The CDR3 loop spans 13 amino acids. J lost 4 bases, V lost 5 bases, and 4 bases had no gene match. The DNA of the CDR3 is TGTGCCAGTAGTCCACAGGGGAGAGAGACCCAGTACTTC. Its protein is CASSPQGRETQYF.

This rearrangement joins TRBV7-2 to TRBJ2-4, with 8 bases lining up with TRBD2. In germline, CDR1 is SGHTA, CDR2 FQGNSA. There are 19 residues in the CDR3. V lost 2 bases and J lost 1; bases outside the gene matches: 13. CDR3 nucleotide sequence: TGTGCCAGCAGCTTACAGCCTAGCGGGTACCAGTGGGCCAAAAACATTCAGTACTTC. Amino acid sequence: CASSLQPSGYQWAKNIQYF.

The chain uses TRBV24-1 and TRBJ2-5, with 7 bases matching TRBD2. The germline V gene has CDR1 KGHDR and CDR2 SFDVKD. This CDR3 spans 14 amino acids. The V segment lost 3 bases and the J segment 5 bases; nucleotides outside the gene matches: 5. The CDR3 nucleotides read TGTGCCACCAGTGATGGGGCGGGAGTTGAGACCCAGTACTTC. Translation: CATSDGAGVETQYF.

The rearrangement uses TRBV7-9 and TRBJ1-4; D is perhaps TRBD1 (6 bases). Germline-derived CDR1 and CDR2 are SEHNR and FQNEAQ (reference sequence). The CDR3 extends over 16 amino acids. Trimming took 2 bases from V and 2 from J, leaving 12 bases between them. DNA for the CDR3: TGTGCCAGCAGCTTACGAGGGGGTGGGACTAATGAAAAACTGTTTTTT. It codes for CASSLRGGGTNEKLFF.

CDR3 coding DNA: TGTGCCAGTAGTCCCGGACAGACCCACAATGAGCAGTTCTTC. This sequence encodes CASSPGQTHNEQFF. This chain joins TRBV19 and TRBJ2-1; the D gene is possibly TRBD1 (6 bases). Per germline, CDR1 LNHDA and CDR2 SQIVND (reference sequence). With 5 bases removed from V and 5 bases from J, the gap between germline ends came to 13 bases. This CDR3 spans 14 amino acids.

The chain links TRBV24-1 to TRBJ2-3, with 7 bases identical to TRBD2. This CDR3 contains 16 residues. V lost 1 base and J lost 4; bases outside the gene matches: 7. Germline V lookup: CDR1 KGHDR, CDR2 SFDVKD. DNA for the CDR3: TGTGCCACCAGTGATTTTACGCGGGGGAACCCAGATACGCAGTATTTT. Residues: CATSDFTRGNPDTQYF.

This clone was detected once. The chain links TRBV4-3 to TRBJ2-1; D gene unclear. The CDR3 contains 15 residues. Germline V CDR1 and CDR2: LGHNA, YSLEER. Trimming cost V 1 base and J 0 bases, with 7 bases left between them. The CDR3 DNA sequence: TGCGCCAGCAGCCAAGCGGTTCTCTCCTACAATGAGCAGTTCTTC. Residues: CASSQAVLSYNEQFF.

The J gene is TRBJ2-4, the V gene TRBV6-6, with 8 bases fitting TRBD1. Germline trimming cut 5 bases from V and 8 bases from J; bases unmatched to any gene: 17. The CDR3 spans 17 residues. Germline CDR1 MNHNY, CDR2 SVGAGI (reference sequence). CDR3 amino acids: CASSPMGRTGTLYIQYF. In DNA form, the CDR3 reads TGTGCCAGCAGTCCCATGGGGCGGACAGGGACTTTATACATTCAGTACTTC.

This clone was counted a few times. The rearrangement joins TRBV28 to TRBJ2-3; 8 bases map to TRBD2. Germline assignment: CDR1 MDHEN and CDR2 SYDVKM. The V and J ends lost 4 bases and 2 bases, in that order; junction bases with no gene match: 5. The CDR3 is 15 amino acids. CDR3 sequence: CASSYSGKNTDTQYF. DNA for the CDR3: TGTGCCAGCAGTTATAGCGGGAAGAACACAGATACGCAGTATTTT.

The genes are TRBV4-2 and TRBJ2-3; 13 nucleotides line up with TRBD2. V lost 4 bases and J lost 5; bases outside the gene matches: 6. This CDR3 has 16 amino acids. Germline V gene data show CDR1 as LGHNA and CDR2 as YNFKEQ. The CDR3 nucleotides are TGTGCCAGCAGCCGAAGACTAGCGGGAGGATTAGATACGCAGTATTTT. Translation: CASSRRLAGGLDTQYF.

The J gene is TRBJ2-5, the V gene TRBV5-1; 8 positions agree with TRBD1. This CDR3 spans 15 amino acids. Germline V CDR1 and CDR2: SGHRS, YFSETQ. The V gene end was trimmed by 4 bases and the J gene end by 2 bases; junction bases not matched to a gene: 7. In DNA form, the CDR3 reads TGCGCCAGCAGCGGACAGGGAAGAGGGCAAGAGACCCAGTACTTC. Translation: CASSGQGRGQETQYF.

V gene TRBV5-1 combines with J gene TRBJ2-5, with 7 positions matching TRBD1. The CDR3 length is 13 residues. Germline values: CDR1 SGHRS, CDR2 YFSETQ. Losses at the gene ends were 7 bases for V and 2 bases for J; bases not matched to a gene: 5. CDR3 loop: CASGDRAQETQYF. CDR3 DNA: TGCGCCAGCGGGGACAGAGCACAAGAGACCCAGTACTTC. Full variable domain (missing parts from reference TRBV5-1 and TRBJ2-5): KAGVTQTPRYLIKTRGQQVTLSCSPISGHRSVSWYQQTPGQGLQFLFEYFSETQRNKGNFPGRFSGRQFSNSRSEMNVSTLELGDSALYLCASGDRAQETQYFGPGTRLLVL.

The chain couples TRBV11-2 to TRBJ1-1; 11 bases fit TRBD1. The CDR3 is 15 amino acids. Unmatched junction bases numbered 7, after V lost 5 bases and J lost 5 bases. Germline V gives CDR1 SGHAT, CDR2 FQNNGV. The DNA for the CDR3 is TGTGCCAGCAGCCCGCGGGACAGGGGGTGGACTGAAGCTTTCTTT. Protein product: CASSPRDRGWTEAFF.

The table lists this clone with a few counts. The chain joins TRBV7-9 to TRBJ2-7; 10 bases are a match to TRBD2. After removal of 4 bases from V and 3 bases from J, the junction contained 3 bases not matched to a gene. From germline, CDR1 is SEHNR and CDR2 FQNEAQ (reference sequence). The CDR3 contains 14 residues. In DNA, the CDR3 is TGTGCCAGCAGCTCTAGCGGGAGAGACTACGAGCAGTACTTC. Translating it yields CASSSSGRDYEQYF.

V and J are TRBV19 and TRBJ2-1; 7 nucleotides match TRBD2. From germline, CDR1 is LNHDA and CDR2 SQIVND (reference sequence). The CDR3 loop spans 14 amino acids. V was pared by 5 bases and J by 6 bases, with 7 bases of the junction left unmatched. CDR3 in amino acids: CASSFSSGPNEQFF. CDR3 nucleotides: TGTGCCAGTAGTTTTTCTAGCGGACCCAATGAGCAGTTCTTC.

The chain carries TRBV28 and TRBJ2-7; perhaps TRBD1 as D (6 bases). CDR3 size: 13 residues. V shed 7 bases and J shed 3 bases, with 13 bases lying between them. The V gene's germline CDR1 is MDHEN and CDR2 SYDVKM. CDR3 nucleotide sequence: TGTGCCAGCAAACGGACAGTGGGCTACGAGCAGTACTTC. Encoded protein: CASKRTVGYEQYF.

The rearrangement uses TRBV2 and TRBJ2-5; tentative D call: TRBD1 (6 bases). This CDR3 is built from 14 residues. CDR1 and CDR2 (germline): SNHLY, FYNNEI. Between the trimmed V and J ends, which lost 2 bases and 2 bases, there was a span of 9 bases. This CDR3 reads CASSERDTQETQYF. DNA of the CDR3: TGTGCCAGCAGTGAACGGGACACTCAAGAGACCCAGTACTTC.

The V call is TRBV28, the J call TRBJ2-1; a possible D gene is TRBD1 (5 bases). CDR3 length equals 16 residues. Between the trimmed V and J ends, which lost 5 bases and 4 bases, there was a span of 18 bases. The germline V gene encodes CDR1 MDHEN and CDR2 SYDVKM. The CDR3 spells CASSPETGLGYNEQFF. CDR3 DNA sequence: TGTGCCAGCAGTCCGGAAACAGGCTTGGGTTACAATGAGCAGTTCTTC.

The V call is TRBV7-3, the J call TRBJ2-1; 9 bases map to TRBD2. V was pared by 2 bases and J by 0 bases, with 2 bases of the junction left unmatched. Germline lookup yields CDR1 SGHTA and CDR2 FQGTGA. This CDR3 comprises 16 residues. CDR3 loop: CASSLGSGSSYNEQFF. DNA of the CDR3: TGTGCCAGCAGCTTAGGTAGCGGGAGCTCCTACAATGAGCAGTTCTTC.

This sequence joins TRBV5-6 and TRBJ2-7, with 7 bases fitting TRBD1. Germline CDR1 SGHDT, CDR2 YYEEEE. The CDR3 consists of 13 residues. The ends lost 1 base at V and 10 bases at J; junction bases unmatched: 8. CDR3 DNA: TGTGCCAGCAGCTTGCGGCAGGGGGTTGTTCAGTACTTC. Its protein product is CASSLRQGVVQYF.

The chain recombines TRBV13 with TRBJ2-4; D may be TRBD2 (6 bases). The CDR3 runs 14 residues. V gave up 3 bases and J gave up 8 bases, with 14 bases separating them. Germline CDR1 is PRHDT and CDR2 is FYEKMQ (reference sequence). Written as DNA, the CDR3 is TGTGCCAGCAGCTTGTGGAGGGAAGTGGACATTCAGTACTTC. It yields the protein CASSLWREVDIQYF.

The gene calls are TRBV4-2 and TRBJ2-2, with D unclear. The germline V and J ends were trimmed by 2 bases and 3 bases, with 7 bases remaining between them. The CDR3 is 14 amino acids. Germline V gene sequence: CDR1 LGHNA, CDR2 YNFKEQ. CDR3 residues: CASSQQVDTGELFF. The CDR3 DNA is TGTGCCAGCAGCCAACAGGTAGACACCGGGGAGCTGTTTTTT.

This clone was detected only once. This sequence joins TRBV10-2 and TRBJ1-5; 7 bases line up with TRBD1. The CDR3 loop spans 15 amino acids. Trimming took 9 bases from V and 2 from J; bases not matched to a gene: 10. Germline lookup yields CDR1 WSHSY and CDR2 SAAADI. This CDR3 reads CASSGPGTGNQPQHF. CDR3 DNA: TGCGCCAGTTCGGGCCCCGGGACAGGCAATCAGCCCCAGCATTTT.

V usage is TRBV5-1 and J usage is TRBJ1-2, with D perhaps matching TRBD1 (6 bases). The V gene's germline CDR1 is SGHRS and CDR2 YFSETQ. V dropped 4 bases and J dropped 3 bases, with 13 bases sitting between them. The CDR3 is 14 residues long. CDR3 residues: CASSPRQADYGYTF. The CDR3, as DNA: TGCGCCAGCAGCCCCCGACAGGCAGACTATGGCTACACCTTC.

The rearrangement links TRBV7-8 to TRBJ2-2; maybe TRBD1 (5 bases). Germline assignment: CDR1 SGHVS and CDR2 FQNEAQ. Trimming removed 5 bases from V and 6 bases from J, with 10 bases in between. The CDR3 spans 13 residues. The CDR3 sequence is CASSEGQAGELFF. The CDR3 DNA is TGTGCCAGCAGCGAAGGACAAGCCGGGGAGCTGTTTTTT.